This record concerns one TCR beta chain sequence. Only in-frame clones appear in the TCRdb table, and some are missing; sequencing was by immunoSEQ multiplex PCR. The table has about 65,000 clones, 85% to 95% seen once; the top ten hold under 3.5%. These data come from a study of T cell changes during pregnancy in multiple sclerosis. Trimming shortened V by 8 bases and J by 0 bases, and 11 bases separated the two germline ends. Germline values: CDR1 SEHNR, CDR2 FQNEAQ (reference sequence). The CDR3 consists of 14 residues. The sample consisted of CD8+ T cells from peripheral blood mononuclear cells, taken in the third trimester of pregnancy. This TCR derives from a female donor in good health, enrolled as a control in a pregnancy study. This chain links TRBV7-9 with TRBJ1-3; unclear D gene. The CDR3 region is CASLEETSGNTIYF. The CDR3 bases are TGTGCCAGCTTGGAGGAAACCTCTGGAAACACCATATATTTT. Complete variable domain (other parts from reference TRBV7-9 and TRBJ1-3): DTGVSQNPRHKITKRGQNVTFRCDPISEHNRLYWYRQTLGQGPEFLTYFQNEAQLEKSRLLSDRFSAERPKGSFSTLEIQRTEQGDSAMYLCASLEETSGNTIYFGEGSWLTVV.